The sequence of this T cell receptor (beta chain) was determined in a study of blood T cells in healthy people across ages (dated by TCRdb to 2013 to 2016). About the study as a whole: In model experiments, template switching captured about one uniquely barcoded TCR beta cDNA molecule for every two T cells. Age-related changes in TCR beta repertoire diversity were measured in the study by deep sequencing normalized with unique cDNA molecular identifiers. Four age groups were formed from the donors: young (average approximately 17 years), middle-aged (approximately 40), aged (around 68) and long-lived (around 82). To avoid experimental bias, donors of different ages were randomly spread across the sequencing lanes. Two additional independent replicas of 1 million unique cDNA reads from the same blood draw were analyzed for two donors (one aged 18 to 30 and one aged 80 or older). Findings and caveats that apply to the study as a whole: Estimates of total diversity based on one million sequenced T cells were regarded as lower bounds and as underestimates. Donor CMV infection status was unknown, potentially confounding age-related changes in expanded clonotypes. Compared with the aged group, the long-lived group had more naive CD4+ T cells, fewer expanded clones and increased TCR diversity, a pattern suggesting age selection. There was a strong correlation between observed TCR beta diversity and the percentage of naive T cells measured by flow cytometry. Since profiling was done on bulk unsorted PBMCs, naive and antigen-experienced compartments could not be conclusively compared. Observed TCR beta diversity per million T cells fell roughly linearly with age, and a significant reduction was already apparent by age approximately 41.

Systemically healthy Caucasian individuals from Russia, roughly 40 in total and aged roughly 6 to 100 years, were included as donors. Each donor gave around 9.9 milliliters of peripheral blood, collected into EDTA-treated Vacutainer tubes. Ficoll-Paque density-gradient centrifugation was used to isolate PBMCs, with at least 6 million per sample. Total RNA, at least 5 micrograms per sample, was extracted from PBMCs with Trizol reagent. For every donor, flow cytometry on a PBMC aliquot measured the percentage of naive CD45RAhigh/CD27high T cells. In this sample, this clonotype turned up a few times. Its recognized antigen is unknown. It has no much larger one-base neighbor in the sample; base qualities were not kept. Library construction relied on 5' RACE. Instrument used: Illumina HiSeq 2500. A second PCR of about 7 to 12 cycles was run with a J-beta primer mix and a sample-barcoded 5' primer. A unique molecular identifier was introduced onto each TCR beta cDNA molecule by a template-switch 5' adaptor carrying 12 random nucleotides. At least 2.5 million CDR3-containing paired-end reads were obtained from each sample. All of the RNA was converted into first-strand cDNA using the Mint cDNA synthesis kit, with a TRBC-specific oligonucleotide serving as the primer. After uracil-DNA glycosylase treatment, a first 18-cycle PCR used universal primers M1SS and BC2_uni_R on all cDNA. The study's processing was this. Each sample was normalized by randomly selecting 1 million high-quality reads, each carrying a distinct molecular identifier. Reads sharing molecular identifiers were discarded rather than binned into consensus sequences. MiTCR, set to a Q25 quality threshold and the strictest error-elimination algorithm, was used for CDR3 identification, clonotype clustering and error correction. A nonparametric unseen species model with Euler transformation was used to estimate lower-bound total TCR beta diversity. TCRdb reworked the public reads: Q25 trimming with fastp, MiXCR clone assembly, productive beta chains retained. When rows share a CDR3 protein, they turn into one entry using the most common DNA and genes. The V and J calls were determined by TCRdb, not by the authors. Counted in this sample were 1.5 million to 2 million distinct CDR3 sequences; 49% of them appeared once. The top ten constitute approximately 2.1% of the sample.

CDR1 and CDR2 (DFQATT, SNEGSKA) derive from the germline V gene (reference sequence). The CDR3 contains 15 residues, cysteine and phenylalanine counted. The kept DNA is CDR3 alone, 45 bases in frame from the first base. V and J are trimmed by 7 bases and 0 bases, and the gene matches miss 8 bases of the junction. What was sequenced was blood. The source is a woman in her thirties or forties in good health. The chain was built from TRBV20-1 and TRBJ2-3, with 9 bases in between that match TRBD2. The DNA sequence reads TGCAGTGTCCGCGGGGGGGCCACTAGCACAGATACGCAGTATTTT. Translation gives CSVRGGATSTDTQYF.